Detailed here is one T cell receptor (beta chain). The antigen is undetermined. The source of the sample is a study of radiotherapy plus CTLA-4 blockade in lung cancer. In the study overall: Across the patients, objective responses occurred in 15% to 20%, and disease control in about 29%.

V dropped 4 bases and J dropped 2; count of bases not matched to a gene: 3. Looked up from germline, CDR1 is MDHEN and CDR2 is SYDVKM. This CDR3 contains 15 residues. Findings and caveats of the study: Among blood TCR repertoires after radiotherapy plus ipilimumab, tumor-derived clones expanded.

This table comes from immunoSEQ multiplex PCR, and its TCRdb copy is limited to in-frame clones, with some not included. In the table there are around 95,000 clones, roughly 85% of which are singletons. V gene TRBV28 combines with J gene TRBJ1-2, with 11 bases lining up with TRBD1. This clonotype was obtained from a human donor with non-small cell lung cancer who had stable disease on radiotherapy plus ipilimumab. Here the sequenced sample was peripheral blood, taken from a patient treated with radiotherapy plus ipilimumab. CDR3 sequence: CASSSRTGGNYGYTF. CDR3 sequence (DNA): TGTGCCAGCAGTTCAAGGACAGGGGGCAACTATGGCTACACCTTC.